A single sample is the source of the 30 T cell receptor beta chains below, sequenced in a study of blood T cell repertoires in COVID-19. Sequenced by immunoSEQ multiplex PCR; TCRdb stores in-frame clones only, minus some. The profile shows 250,000 to 300,000 clones, about 87% of them singletons. The sequenced sample was peripheral blood. The receptors were sampled from a woman in her fifties or sixties with COVID-19, enrolled during active disease.

The genes are TRBV11-1 and TRBJ2-1; a weak D match, TRBD2 (6 bases). Trimming took 6 bases from V and 6 from J, leaving 21 bases between them. The CDR3 length is 16 residues. CDR1 is SGHAT and CDR2 is FQDESV in the germline V gene (reference sequence). This chain's CDR3 is CASSAHGTLRANEQFF. The CDR3 DNA is TGTGCCAGCAGTGCGCACGGGACTCTCAGGGCCAATGAGCAGTTCTTC.

The V gene is TRBV7-2, the J gene TRBJ1-2; D is possibly TRBD1 (5 bases). Trimming took off 2 bases at V and 0 bases at J, with 13 bases between the two ends. The CDR3 contains 16 residues. Germline V gene data show CDR1 as SGHTA and CDR2 as FQGNSA. The CDR3: CASSLQLGGTNYGYTF. The CDR3 bases are TGTGCCAGCAGCTTACAACTGGGGGGAACTAACTATGGCTACACCTTC.

The sample holds one count of this clone. The chain uses TRBV28 and TRBJ2-5; TRBD2 agrees at 12 bases. The length of the CDR3 is 16 residues. The V gene end was trimmed by 5 bases and the J gene end by 5 bases; junction bases not matched to a gene: 9. Per the germline V gene, CDR1 is MDHEN and CDR2 is SYDVKM. For the CDR3, the DNA is TGTGCCAGCAGTGTACTAGCGGGAGGTGGGCGGGAGACCCAGTACTTC. This codes for CASSVLAGGGRETQYF.

The rearrangement uses TRBV12-3 or TRBV12-4 and TRBJ2-3; D gene uncertain. This CDR3 comprises 13 residues. Deletions cut 6 bases from V and 2 bases from J, with 9 bases between. Here the CDR3 reads CASSHANTDTQYF. The CDR3 DNA is TGTGCCAGCAGCCACGCGAACACAGATACGCAGTATTTT.

The J gene is TRBJ1-3, the V gene TRBV3-1 (or the pseudogene TRBV3-2); perhaps TRBD1 as D (5 bases). This CDR3 has 14 amino acids. CDR1 and CDR2 (germline): LGHDT, YNNKEL (reference sequence). Trimming left V 3 bases short and J 4 bases short, with 10 bases between. The CDR3 region has the DNA TGTGCCAGCAGCCATCCTGGGGCCGGAAACACCATATATTTT. This translates into CASSHPGAGNTIYF.

This chain's CDR3 is CASSSTTSGIGTDTQYF. For the CDR3, the DNA is TGTGCCAGCAGCTCGACGACTAGCGGGATAGGCACAGATACGCAGTATTTT. The genes are TRBV7-9 and TRBJ2-3, with 11 bases fitting TRBD2. Germline loops: CDR1 SEHNR, CDR2 FQNEAQ (reference sequence). The V and J ends lost 4 bases and 1 base, in that order; junction bases with no gene match: 7. The CDR3 totals 17 residues.

The rearrangement uses TRBV28 and TRBJ1-2; D unresolved. Germline-derived CDR1 and CDR2 are MDHEN and SYDVKM. The CDR3 spans 14 residues. Trimming left V 7 bases short and J 8 bases short, with 20 bases between. The CDR3 here is CASISIERLRGYTF. As DNA, the CDR3 is TGTGCCAGCATCTCCATCGAACGGTTGCGGGGCTACACCTTC.

V and J are TRBV11-2 and TRBJ2-7, with 14 bases identical to TRBD2. The germline V gene has CDR1 SGHAT and CDR2 FQNNGV. The J segment lost 5 bases and the V segment lost 4 bases, leaving 7 bases of the junction unmatched. The CDR3 sequence is 16 residues long. The CDR3: CASSWTTSGRGNEQYF. In nucleotides, the CDR3 is TGTGCCAGCAGCTGGACGACTAGCGGGAGGGGAAACGAGCAGTACTTC.

This clone was found a few times. The CDR3 nucleotides read TGTGCCAGCAGTTTAAGCGGGGAACCGTACAATGAGCAGTTCTTC. Protein: CASSLSGEPYNEQFF. The chain links TRBV6-4 to TRBJ2-1; 7 bases fit TRBD2. Germline V gene data show CDR1 as MRHNA and CDR2 as SNTAGT. The ends lost 5 bases at V and 4 bases at J; junction bases unmatched: 8. CDR3 length: 15 residues.

This chain's CDR3 is CASTRDRGAYEQYF. In DNA, the CDR3 is TGTGCCAGCACTCGGGACAGGGGCGCCTACGAGCAGTACTTC. V gene TRBV6-5 combines with J gene TRBJ2-7; 10 bases line up with TRBD1. Looked up from germline, CDR1 is MNHEY and CDR2 is SVGAGI. V gave up 7 bases and J gave up 2 bases; unmatched junction bases: 5. CDR3 size: 14 residues.

This clone was counted between two and nine times. This chain joins TRBV6-1 and TRBJ1-5; D is perhaps TRBD1 (5 bases). The V gene lost 3 bases and the J gene lost 2 bases, with 11 bases spanning the gap. The CDR3 is made up of 15 amino acids. CDR1 is MNHNS, CDR2 SASEGT, per germline. CDR3 DNA: TGTGCCAGCAGTGAGTCCAGGGTTGGCAATCAGCCCCAGCATTTT. Translating gives CASSESRVGNQPQHF.

V is TRBV11-2 and J is TRBJ2-1; 9 bases are a match to TRBD1. The CDR3 spans 15 residues. With V trimmed by 2 bases and J by 8 bases, 7 bases remained unmatched. Germline V CDR1 and CDR2: SGHAT, FQNNGV. CDR3 DNA sequence: TGTGCCAGCAGCTTAAGCGGGACAGGGTACTATGAGCAGTTCTTC. Encoded protein: CASSLSGTGYYEQFF. The variable domain in full, with the rest retrieved from reference TRBV11-2 and TRBJ2-1, is EAGVAQSPRYKIIEKRQSVAFWCNPISGHATLYWYQQILGQGPKLLIQFQNNGVVDDSQLPKDRFSAERLKGVDSTLKIQPAKLEDSAVYLCASSLSGTGYYEQFFGPGTRLTVL.

The J gene is TRBJ2-7, the V gene TRBV27; D not resolved. The CDR3 is 13 residues long. V shed 0 bases and J shed 4 bases, with 7 bases lying between them. Germline CDR1 reads MNHEY; CDR2 reads SMNVEV (reference sequence). The CDR3 coding sequence is TGTGCCAGCAGTTTATCTTCCGGGTACGAGCAGTACTTC. This codes for CASSLSSGYEQYF.

The genes are TRBV30 and TRBJ2-7, with D possibly matching TRBD1 (6 bases). Germline V lookup: CDR1 GTSNPN, CDR2 SVGIG (reference sequence). V gave up 0 bases and J gave up 6 bases, with 21 bases separating them. The CDR3 has 16 amino acids. As DNA, the CDR3 is TGTGCCTGGAGTGTTTATCCGACAGGACCTACGCCCGAGCAGTACTTC. This gives the protein CAWSVYPTGPTPEQYF.

The chain combines TRBV6-5 with TRBJ1-2; TRBD1 might be the D (5 bases). The CDR3 length is 16 residues. V lost 2 bases, J lost 3 bases, and 16 bases lay in between. CDR1 is MNHEY, CDR2 SVGAGI, per germline. This CDR3 is CASSYVPGTGDYGYTF. CDR3 bases: TGTGCCAGCAGTTACGTACCCGGGACGGGGGACTATGGCTACACCTTC.

The CDR3 nucleotides read TGTGCCAGCAGTGTACAGGGCCTCAATCAGCCCCAGCATTTT. It yields the protein CASSVQGLNQPQHF. The rearrangement links TRBV2 to TRBJ1-5; maybe TRBD1 (6 bases). This CDR3 is 14 amino acids long. Germline lookup yields CDR1 SNHLY and CDR2 FYNNEI. Trimming removed 4 bases from V and 3 bases from J, with 10 bases in between.

This chain links TRBV20-1 with TRBJ2-7, with 12 bases identical to TRBD1. This CDR3 spans 14 amino acids. Germline V gene sequence: CDR1 DFQATT, CDR2 SNEGSKA (reference sequence). Trimming removed 3 bases from V and 4 bases from J; junction bases left unmatched: 4. CDR3 sequence (DNA): TGCAGTGCTAGTCCGGGACAGGGGGCTTACGAGCAGTACTTC. Translating gives CSASPGQGAYEQYF.

As DNA, the CDR3 is TGTGCCTGGAGGACAGGGGTGACTGAAGCTTTCTTT. This encodes CAWRTGVTEAFF. The chain is built from TRBV30 and TRBJ1-1, with 8 bases identical to TRBD1. Germline assignment: CDR1 GTSNPN and CDR2 SVGIG (reference sequence). CDR3 length equals 12 residues. V lost 3 bases to trimming and J lost 5 bases; unmatched junction nucleotides: 2. The full variable domain, rest sourced from reference TRBV30 and TRBJ1-1, is SQTIHQWPATLVQPVGSPLSLECTVEGTSNPNLYWYRQAAGRGLQLLFYSVGIGQISSEVPQNLSASRPQDRQFILSSKKLLLSDSGFYLCAWRTGVTEAFFGQGTRLTVV.

The chain combines TRBV24-1 with TRBJ2-5; 7 nucleotides agree with TRBD1. Germline lookup yields CDR1 KGHDR and CDR2 SFDVKD. This CDR3 is 15 amino acids long. Trimming removed 6 bases from V and 1 base from J; junction bases left unmatched: 7. CDR3: CATSRPGQVQETQYF. CDR3 DNA: TGTGCCACCAGTCGACCTGGACAGGTCCAAGAGACCCAGTACTTC.

The J gene is TRBJ1-1, the V gene TRBV27; no clear D gene. CDR1 is MNHEY, CDR2 SMNVEV, per germline (reference sequence). V lost 3 bases and J 2 bases, leaving 10 bases between the germline ends. The CDR3 loop spans 14 amino acids. The CDR3 sequence is CASSFAQHNTEAFF. CDR3 bases: TGTGCCAGCAGTTTCGCACAGCATAACACTGAAGCTTTCTTT.

V gene TRBV19 combines with J gene TRBJ2-7, with 7 positions matching TRBD2. CDR1 is LNHDA, CDR2 SQIVND, per germline (reference sequence). This CDR3 spans 14 amino acids. V shed 6 bases, J shed 8 bases, and the junction held 13 bases outside the gene matches. The CDR3, as DNA: TGTGCCAGTAGCGGAGGCGGGAGCCTGACCCAGCAGTACTTC. Translation: CASSGGGSLTQQYF.

V usage is TRBV9 and J usage is TRBJ2-5, with 7 bases fitting TRBD1. CDR1 and CDR2 from the germline V gene are SGDLS and YYNGEE. This CDR3 has 16 amino acids. V lost 3 bases, J lost 5 bases, and 13 bases stayed unmatched. DNA of the CDR3: TGTGCCAGCAGCGCCCGACAGGGTACGGGTCAGGAGACCCAGTACTTC. Translating it yields CASSARQGTGQETQYF. The full variable domain, rest sourced from reference TRBV9 and TRBJ2-5, is DSGVTQTPKHLITATGQRVTLRCSPRSGDLSVYWYQQSLDQGLQFLIQYYNGEERAKGNILERFSAQQFPDLHSELNLSSLELGDSALYFCASSARQGTGQETQYFGPGTRLLVL.

V gene TRBV19 combines with J gene TRBJ2-7; 7 positions agree with TRBD2. Trimming at V came to 5 bases and at J to 4 bases, leaving 5 bases not matched to a gene. Germline loops: CDR1 LNHDA, CDR2 SQIVND (reference sequence). The CDR3 extends over 13 amino acids. This chain's CDR3 is CASSVPGGYEQYF. The CDR3 nucleotides read TGTGCCAGTAGTGTCCCGGGAGGATACGAGCAGTACTTC.

V gene TRBV20-1 combines with J gene TRBJ1-1; the D gene is possibly TRBD1 (6 bases). The CDR3 spans 14 residues. V lost 3 bases, J lost 5 bases, and 16 bases lay in between. Germline CDR1 and CDR2: DFQATT and SNEGSKA (reference sequence). The CDR3 loop is CSASPTGPSTEAFF. CDR3 DNA: TGCAGTGCTAGTCCGACAGGTCCATCGACTGAAGCTTTCTTT.

The V call is TRBV10-3, the J call TRBJ2-5; the D is unclear. V shed 0 bases and J shed 5 bases, with 7 bases lying between them. This CDR3 comprises 13 residues. Germline assignment: CDR1 ENHRY and CDR2 SYGVKD. This CDR3 is CAISESMEETQYF. The CDR3 DNA follows: TGTGCCATCAGTGAGTCGATGGAGGAGACCCAGTACTTC.

This chain links TRBV5-1 with TRBJ2-2; TRBD2 agrees at 14 bases. The CDR3 has 16 amino acids. With V trimmed by 5 bases and J by 6 bases, 6 bases remained unmatched. CDR1 SGHRS and CDR2 YFSETQ come from the germline V gene. This chain's CDR3 is CASRRGLAGASGELFF. The CDR3 region has the DNA TGCGCCAGCAGGAGGGGACTAGCGGGAGCCTCCGGGGAGCTGTTTTTT.

This clone was counted a single time. This rearrangement joins TRBV6-6 to TRBJ1-1; D is perhaps TRBD1 (5 bases). Trimming took off 0 bases at V and 2 bases at J, with 10 bases between the two ends. This CDR3 has 15 amino acids. Germline V gives CDR1 MNHNY, CDR2 SVGAGI (reference sequence). CDR3 sequence: CASSYSWGVNTEAFF. CDR3 nucleotides: TGTGCCAGCAGTTACTCGTGGGGGGTAAACACTGAAGCTTTCTTT.

The rearrangement joins TRBV6-2 or TRBV6-3 to TRBJ2-1; 8 positions agree with TRBD1. V lost 2 bases, J lost 4 bases, and 13 bases stayed unmatched. The CDR3 runs 18 residues. Germline CDR1 is MNHEY and CDR2 is SVGEGT. The CDR3 DNA sequence: TGTGCCAGCAGTTACCCATTGACAGGGGCCCCATTTTACAATGAGCAGTTCTTC. Encoded protein: CASSYPLTGAPFYNEQFF.

The V and J genes are TRBV19 and TRBJ1-2, with 9 bases that match TRBD1. Trimming removed 6 bases from V and 4 bases from J; junction bases left unmatched: 6. The CDR3 is 14 residues long. Per the germline V gene, CDR1 is LNHDA and CDR2 is SQIVND (reference sequence). As DNA, the CDR3 is TGTGCCAGTAGGGGGGACAGGGCCGGCTATGGCTACACCTTC. Its protein is CASRGDRAGYGYTF. The complete variable domain, with remaining parts taken from reference TRBV19 and TRBJ1-2, reads DGGITQSPKYLFRKEGQNVTLSCEQNLNHDAMYWYRQDPGQGLRLIYYSQIVNDFQKGDIAEGYSVSREKKESFPLTVTSAQKNPTAFYLCASRGDRAGYGYTFGSGTRLTVV.

This chain connects TRBV6-2 or TRBV6-3 to TRBJ2-5; 7 bases match TRBD2. CDR3 length: 16 amino acids. Germline lookup yields CDR1 MNHEY and CDR2 SVGEGT. J gave up 4 bases and V 2 bases, and 10 bases lay outside the gene matches. CDR3 residues: CASSYGERTRGETQYF. DNA of the CDR3: TGTGCCAGCAGTTACGGTGAGAGGACTAGGGGAGAGACCCAGTACTTC.